This T cell receptor beta chain was recorded in a study of T cells in Graves' hyperthyroidism and ophthalmopathy. This clonotype was counted only a few times. Per the germline V gene, CDR1 is SGHRS and CDR2 is YFSETQ. J lost 3 bases, V lost 4 bases, and 5 bases had no gene match. This CDR3 is 14 amino acids long. TCR beta CDR3 sequences were amplified from RNA transcripts. Carried out on the TCR CDR3, a first-round RT-PCR used the HTBI primer set. TCRdb itself ran the multiplex PCR reads through MiXCR, one entry per CDR3 protein. The top ten hold 34% of the sample, which has 250,000 to 400,000 distinct CDR3 sequences, 12% to 15% seen once.

The V and J genes are TRBV5-1 and TRBJ2-7, with 9 bases identical to TRBD1. Sequenced sample: blood. This clonotype was sampled from a woman aged 40 to 49 with Graves' ophthalmopathy. The DNA of the CDR3 is TGCGCCAGCAGCCCCTCGGGACAGGGCTACGAGCAGTACTTC. Its translation: CASSPSGQGYEQYF.